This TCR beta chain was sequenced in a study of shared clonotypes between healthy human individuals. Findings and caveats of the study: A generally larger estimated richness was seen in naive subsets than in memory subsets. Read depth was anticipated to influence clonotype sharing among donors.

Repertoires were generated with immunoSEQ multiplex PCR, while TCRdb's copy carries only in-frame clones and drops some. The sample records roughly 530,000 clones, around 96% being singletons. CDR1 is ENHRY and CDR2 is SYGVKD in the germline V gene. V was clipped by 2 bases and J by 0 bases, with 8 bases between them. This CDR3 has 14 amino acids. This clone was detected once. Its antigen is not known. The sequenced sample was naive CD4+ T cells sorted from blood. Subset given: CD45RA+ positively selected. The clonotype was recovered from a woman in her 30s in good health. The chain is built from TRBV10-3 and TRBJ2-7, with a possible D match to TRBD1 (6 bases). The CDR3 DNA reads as TGTGCCATCAGTGAGGGACAGTCCTCCTACGAGCAGTACTTC. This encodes CAISEGQSSYEQYF.